The entry below describes one TCR beta chain. What it binds is not known. Additional DNA sequences in this sample encode the identical CDR3. The data were obtained in a study of beta chain features in type 1 diabetes. Study-level points and caveats: Type 1 diabetes patients showed fewer insertions and more deletions at VDJ junctions. People with Type 1 diabetes carried modestly yet significantly shorter TCRB CDR3s in all four CD4+ subsets. The question left open here concerned HLA type influencing TCRB rearrangement.

CDR3 size: 13 residues. V lost 4 bases and J 1 base, leaving 5 bases between the germline ends. Per the germline V gene, CDR1 is MDHEN and CDR2 is SYDVKM. All of the isolated RNA was reverse transcribed, so expressed TCRB transcripts were sequenced. The data were produced by immunoSEQ multiplex PCR, yet TCRdb's version contains in-frame clones alone and is incomplete. The sample has some 140,000 clones, about 9.2% seen once. Via the markers CD45RO/CCR7/CD25/CD127/CD95/CD27, stem cell-like memory, regulatory, central memory and naive CD4+ cells were sorted. The clonotype originates from a man between 18 and 35 years old in good health. The chain recombines TRBV28 with TRBJ1-5; D not resolved. Sequenced input: central memory CD4+ T cells from blood. The CDR3 region has the DNA TGTGCCAGCAGTTCCCTGAGCAATCAGCCCCAGCATTTT. Encoded protein: CASSSLSNQPQHF.